Below, 20 T cell receptor beta chains from the same sample are listed, as sequenced in a study of T cells in Graves' hyperthyroidism and ophthalmopathy. Regions amplified from RNA transcripts were the TCR beta CDR3 regions. Researchers ran a first-round RT-PCR on the TCR CDR3 using the HTBI primer set. TCRdb processed the multiplex PCR reads anew with MiXCR; each CDR3 protein has one entry. Of fewer than 700,000 distinct CDR3 sequences listed, about 15% are singletons. The sample comprised blood. The receptors originated from a woman between 18 and 29 years old with Graves' ophthalmopathy.

This clonotype was counted a few times. The chain is built from TRBV7-2 and TRBJ1-2; D may be TRBD1 (5 bases). The CDR3 has 11 residues. Trimming pared 4 bases from V and 11 bases from J, leaving 11 bases between. CDR1 SGHTA and CDR2 FQGNSA come from the germline V gene. CDR3 nucleotide sequence: TGTGCCAGCAGCTCGCCGGGACTTTACACCTTC. Protein: CASSSPGLYTF.

This clonotype occurred many times. The chain uses TRBV2 and TRBJ2-5; TRBD2 agrees at 7 bases. Germline CDR1 reads SNHLY; CDR2 reads FYNNEI. The CDR3 totals 14 residues. With 4 bases clipped from V and 1 base from J, the junction kept 3 bases outside the gene matches. In DNA, the CDR3 is TGTGCCAGCAGTGGACTAGCAACCCAAGAGACCCAGTACTTC. This gives the protein CASSGLATQETQYF.

The chain combines TRBV10-3 with TRBJ1-1; no clear D gene. Per the germline V gene, CDR1 is ENHRY and CDR2 is SYGVKD. The CDR3 sequence is 14 residues long. The V and J ends lost 8 bases and 1 base respectively, with 14 bases between them. The CDR3 sequence is CAIPPWAENTEAFF. In DNA, the CDR3 is TGTGCCATCCCGCCCTGGGCTGAGAACACTGAAGCTTTCTTT.

This clonotype was picked up many times. The chain has TRBV20-1 and TRBJ2-2; D is undetermined. Looked up from germline, CDR1 is DFQATT and CDR2 is SNEGSKA (reference sequence). The germline V and J ends were trimmed by 0 bases and 0 bases, with 14 bases remaining between them. The CDR3 is made up of 17 amino acids. CDR3 region: CSARDLYLASNTGELFF. In nucleotides, the CDR3 is TGCAGTGCTAGAGATTTATACCTCGCGTCGAACACCGGGGAGCTGTTTTTT.

This clonotype was seen only once. One end of the junction is discordant with germline, which a read error may explain. The chain recombines TRBV20-1 with TRBJ1-1; D not resolved. The CDR3 contains 14 residues. Germline V gene lookup returns CDR1 DFQATT and CDR2 SNEGSKA (reference sequence). The CDR3 DNA is TGCAGTGCCGACGGGCGACACCTGAACGCTGAAGCTTTCTTT. The encoded protein is CSADGRHLNAEAFF.

This clonotype occurred a few times. The chain uses TRBV9 and TRBJ1-2; no clear D. Trimming removed 6 bases from V and 7 bases from J, with 19 bases in between. There are 14 residues in the CDR3. Germline assignment: CDR1 SGDLS and CDR2 YYNGEE. The CDR3 sequence: CASTHDTAAGGYTF. DNA for the CDR3: TGTGCCAGCACCCACGACACAGCAGCCGGTGGCTACACCTTC.

This chain links TRBV24-1 with TRBJ2-1; D is perhaps TRBD1 (6 bases). This CDR3 spans 16 amino acids. In germline, CDR1 is KGHDR, CDR2 SFDVKD. Trimming shortened V by 3 bases and J by 0 bases, and 11 bases separated the two germline ends. DNA for the CDR3: TGTGCCACCAGTGATATAAGGACAGCCTCCTACAATGAGCAGTTCTTC. Translated, it gives CATSDIRTASYNEQFF.

This clonotype was observed at least ten times. The CDR3 DNA is TGTGCCAGCAGCTCCCCCGGACTGGATAGCTACGAGCAGTACTTC. This sequence encodes CASSSPGLDSYEQYF. The chain combines TRBV7-6 with TRBJ2-7, with D possibly TRBD2 on 5 matching bases. V gave up 4 bases and J gave up 3 bases, with 16 bases separating them. The CDR3 spans 15 residues. Per germline, CDR1 SGHVS and CDR2 FNYEAQ.

Remarks on this clonotype: A read error may explain this, as a much larger clone is one base away. The rearrangement uses TRBV13 and TRBJ1-1, with a tentative D call TRBD1 (6 bases). The CDR3 length is 16 residues. V was trimmed by 7 bases and J by 10 bases, leaving 28 bases between them. CDR1 is PRHDT and CDR2 is FYEKMQ in the germline V gene (reference sequence). In DNA form, the CDR3 reads TGTGCCAGCAACGGACGGGTGGCGGAGAGACAGGATGGAGCTTTCTTT. This sequence encodes CASNGRVAERQDGAFF.

A word on this clonotype: This sequence may be a read error, since a much larger clone differs from it by one base. The J gene is TRBJ2-1, the V gene TRBV27; 7 bases line up with TRBD1. The CDR3 is 16 amino acids. Germline CDR1 and CDR2: MNHEY and SMNVEV (reference sequence). Here the CDR3 reads CASSPFTGASYDEQFF. CDR3 nucleotide sequence: TGTGCCAGCAGTCCCTTCACAGGGGCGTCCTACGATGAGCAGTTCTTC.

This clonotype was picked up many times. The V and J genes are TRBV11-2 and TRBJ2-1; possibly TRBD1 for D (6 bases). V lost 6 bases, J lost 5 bases, and 20 bases lay in between. CDR3 length equals 16 residues. Germline V gene lookup returns CDR1 SGHAT and CDR2 FQNNGV. The CDR3, as DNA: TGTGCCAGCAGACGAATCAGGGGCCCCCTGCACAATGAGCAGTTCTTC. Translated: CASRRIRGPLHNEQFF. Based on the CDR3 plus reference TRBV11-2 and TRBJ2-1, the full variable domain is EAGVAQSPRYKIIEKRQSVAFWCNPISGHATLYWYQQILGQGPKLLIQFQNNGVVDDSQLPKDRFSAERLKGVDSTLKIQPAKLEDSAVYLCASRRIRGPLHNEQFFGPGTRLTVL.

Only a few counts were recorded for this clonotype. The genes are TRBV9 and TRBJ1-5; unclear D gene. The CDR3 totals 11 residues. From germline, CDR1 is SGDLS and CDR2 YYNGEE. V lost 6 bases to trimming and J lost 3 bases, with 4 bases between them. CDR3 residues: CASIFNQPQHF. The CDR3 region has the DNA TGTGCCAGCATCTTCAATCAGCCCCAGCATTTT.

This clonotype was seen repeatedly, ten times or more. The CDR3 nucleotides read TGTGCCAGCAGTCAAGAGTCACGTTGGGCTCGTAGCACAGATACGCAGTATTTT. Translated, it gives CASSQESRWARSTDTQYF. This chain connects TRBV12-3 or TRBV12-4 to TRBJ2-3; no clear D gene. The CDR3 spans 18 residues. The germline V and J ends were trimmed by 5 bases and 0 bases, with 21 bases remaining between them.

This clonotype was counted many times. This chain uses TRBV7-2 with TRBJ2-7; D not certain. The length of the CDR3 is 14 residues. Germline V gene data show CDR1 as SGHTA and CDR2 as FQGNSA. Trimming removed 0 bases at V and 4 bases at J, with 10 bases between. CDR3 region: CASSLAGNGYEQYF. The CDR3 coding sequence is TGTGCCAGCAGCTTAGCAGGGAATGGGTACGAGCAGTACTTC.

This clonotype was found many times. V usage is TRBV6-2 or TRBV6-3 and J usage is TRBJ2-5; unclear D gene. The CDR3 length is 14 residues. Trimming left V 4 bases short and J 5 bases short, with 14 bases between. Germline-derived CDR1 and CDR2 are MNHEY and SVGEGT. As DNA, the CDR3 is TGTGCCAGCAGTTCGGACCTGCTGGGGGAGACCCAGTACTTC. This translates into CASSSDLLGETQYF.

The chain recombines TRBV6-2 or TRBV6-3 with TRBJ2-5; tentative D call: TRBD1 (6 bases). Germline V gene sequence: CDR1 MNHEY, CDR2 SVGEGT. The V end lost 8 bases, the J end lost 0 bases, and 13 bases lay between the germline ends. The CDR3 contains 14 residues. DNA of the CDR3: TGTGCCAGCGAAAATAGGGACAACCAAGAGACCCAGTACTTC. It codes for CASENRDNQETQYF.

This clonotype has at least ten counts. The chain is built from TRBV10-3 and TRBJ2-1; 11 nucleotides agree with TRBD2. The trim removed 7 bases at V and 5 bases at J, leaving 7 bases unmatched. CDR3 length: 15 amino acids. Germline V CDR1 and CDR2: ENHRY, SYGVKD. The CDR3: CAIMRLAGPNNEQFF. DNA for the CDR3: TGTGCCATCATGAGACTAGCGGGACCAAACAATGAGCAGTTCTTC.

This clonotype was observed many times. The V and J genes are TRBV28 and TRBJ1-1; D is undetermined. CDR1 is MDHEN and CDR2 is SYDVKM in the germline V gene. V was clipped by 5 bases and J by 7 bases, with 11 bases between them. The CDR3 is 12 amino acids. CDR3 region: CASSLTRIEAFF. As DNA, the CDR3 is TGTGCCAGCAGTCTCACTCGGATTGAAGCTTTCTTT. Full variable domain (outside the CDR3, taken from reference TRBV28 and TRBJ1-1): DVKVTQSSRYLVKRTGEKVFLECVQDMDHENMFWYRQDPGLGLRLIYFSYDVKMKEKGDIPEGYSVSREKKERFSLILESASTNQTSMYLCASSLTRIEAFFGQGTRLTVV.

The chain joins TRBV5-1 to TRBJ2-3; no clear D gene. The germline V gene encodes CDR1 SGHRS and CDR2 YFSETQ. This CDR3 has 13 amino acids. The V end was cut by 2 bases, the J end by 4 bases, with 8 bases between. The CDR3 here is CASSFEVSDTQYF. CDR3 DNA sequence: TGCGCCAGCAGCTTTGAGGTTTCAGATACGCAGTATTTT.

This clonotype was seen repeatedly, ten times or more. CDR3 protein: CASSLFRRLSVYNEQFF. CDR3 nucleotide sequence: TGTGCCAGCAGCTTATTTCGGCGCCTGTCCGTTTACAATGAGCAGTTCTTC. The J gene is TRBJ2-1, the V gene TRBV11-2; no firm D call. Germline assignment: CDR1 SGHAT and CDR2 FQNNGV. The CDR3 loop spans 17 amino acids. Trimming pared 2 bases from V and 4 bases from J, leaving 18 bases between.